The rows below give T cell receptor beta chains drawn from one sample of a study of cytomegalovirus exposure and HLA in healthy donors. Assay used: immunoSEQ multiplex PCR; TCRdb lists only in-frame clones, some missing. The sample contains approximately 270,000 clones, more than 75% of which appear only once. The sample was PBMCs. These receptors were taken from a man between 18 and 35 years old in good health and CMV-seropositive. The CDR3 runs from the conserved cysteine through the conserved F or W. A D gene is named only where the DNA matches it firmly. Clone size is not always given. Where it is, it says once, few, many or a class for expanded clones.

j_call | clone_size | v_call | d_call | cdr3_nt | cdr3_aa
TRBJ1-1 | . | TRBV5-1 | . | TGCGCCAGCAGCTTGTACGCGAGGATGAACACTGAAGCTTTCTTT | CASSLYARMNTEAFF
TRBJ1-2 | . | TRBV6-1 | . | TGTGCCAGCAGTGAAGATTGGGCTTATGGCTACACCTTC | CASSEDWAYGYTF
TRBJ2-7 | . | TRBV7-9 | . | TGTGCCAGCACTGCCTACGAGCAGTACTTC | CASTAYEQYF
TRBJ2-7 | . | TRBV5-1 | TRBD2 | TGCGCCAGCAGCCCCGGTCCCCTAGCGGGACGTCCCTACGAGCAGTACTTC | CASSPGPLAGRPYEQYF
TRBJ2-7 | . | TRBV5-6 | . | TGTGCCAGCAGGGGGGGATCCTACGAGCAGTACTTC | CASRGGSYEQYF
TRBJ1-5 | . | TRBV2 | . | TGTGCCAGCAGTTTCGGAGGGCAGGACAATCAGCCCCAGCATTTT | CASSFGGQDNQPQHF
TRBJ2-7 | . | TRBV5-1 | . | TGCGCCAGCAGCTTGGACGGCACTTCCTACGAGCAGTACTTC | CASSLDGTSYEQYF
TRBJ2-5 | . | TRBV7-3 | TRBD2 | TGTGCCAGCAGCTTAAAAAGCGGGAGGGAGGAAGAGACCCAGTACTTC | CASSLKSGREEETQYF
TRBJ2-5 | few | TRBV4-3 | . | TGCGCCAGCAGCCAAGAGGTCAGCAGGGTGGAGACCCAGTACTTC | CASSQEVSRVETQYF
TRBJ1-2 | . | TRBV6-5 | . | TGTGCCAGCAGTCACCGGGGCGTGTATGGCTACACCTTC | CASSHRGVYGYTF
TRBJ2-2 | . | TRBV11-3 | . | TGTGCCAGCAGCTATACAGCGAACACCGGGGAGCTGTTTTTT | CASSYTANTGELFF
TRBJ2-5 | once | TRBV4-2 | TRBD1 | TGTGCCAGCAGCCAAGGGGACAGGGCGCAAGAGACCCAGTACTTC | CASSQGDRAQETQYF
TRBJ2-7 | . | TRBV28 | . | TGTGCCACCAGAGGGGAACACTACGAGCAGTACTTC | CATRGEHYEQYF
TRBJ1-1 | . | TRBV10-3 | . | TGTGCCATCAGTTCGGGGGTAACTGAAGCTTTCTTT | CAISSGVTEAFF
TRBJ2-7 | . | TRBV19 | . | TGTGCCAGTAGTATCACCGGGAATTACGAGCAGTACTTC | CASSITGNYEQYF
TRBJ2-1 | . | TRBV6-4 | . | TGTGCCAGCAGTGCCACAGGGGGGGAATACAATGAGCAGTTCTTC | CASSATGGEYNEQFF
TRBJ2-7 | . | TRBV15 | . | TGTGCCACCAGCAGAGACTCCTCTGGGAGCTCCTACGAGCAGTACTTC | CATSRDSSGSSYEQYF
TRBJ1-2 | . | TRBV5-6 | . | TGTGCCAGCAGCGGGGGGGCCTATCGTTTCGGCTACACCTTC | CASSGGAYRFGYTF
TRBJ2-5 | . | TRBV7-9 | . | TGTGCCAGCAGCTTAGAGACAGAGACCCAGTACTTC | CASSLETETQYF
TRBJ2-7 | few | TRBV6-1 | . | TGTGCCAGCAGTGAAGAGCGGATCCCCGACGAGCAGTACTTC | CASSEERIPDEQYF
TRBJ2-5 | . | TRBV5-6 | . | TGTGCCAGCAGCTTGGAGACGGGTAGCGGACAGGAGCGTGAGACCCAGTACTTC | CASSLETGSGQERETQYF
TRBJ2-1 | . | TRBV5-1 | . | TGCGCCAGCAGCGTACCGGGACCCAACAATGAGCAGTTCTTC | CASSVPGPNNEQFF
TRBJ1-5 | few | TRBV27 | . | TGTGCCAGCAGTTGGGGGGCGGGGCAGCCCCAGCATTTT | CASSWGAGQPQHF
TRBJ1-2 | . | TRBV5-4 | TRBD1 | TGTGCCAGTAGCTTGGACAGGGGGATTGGCTACACCTTC | CASSLDRGIGYTF
TRBJ2-7 | . | TRBV4-1 | . | TGCGCCAGCAGCCAACTAACAAACTACGAGCAGTACTTC | CASSQLTNYEQYF
TRBJ2-5 | . | TRBV27 | TRBD1 | TGTGCCAGCAGGGGGACAGGGGCAATGGAGACCCAGTACTTC | CASRGTGAMETQYF
TRBJ1-3 | . | TRBV10-3 | . | TGTGCCATCAGTGAAACTGGAAACACCATATATTTT | CAISETGNTIYF
TRBJ2-7 | few | TRBV7-8 | . | TGTGCCAGCAGCTTAATCTCATCCTACGAGCAGTACTTC | CASSLISSYEQYF
TRBJ1-5 | . | TRBV27 | . | TGTGCCAGCAAAGGGGGGCCCGGTCAGCCCCAGCATTTT | CASKGGPGQPQHF
TRBJ2-2 | . | TRBV7-9 | . | TGTGCCAGCAGCTTAGCGCCCAGGCGAAAGGACACCGGGGAGCTGTTTTTT | CASSLAPRRKDTGELFF
TRBJ2-1 | few | TRBV27 | . | TGTGCCAGCGGAAGGGAGGTCCACAATGAGCAGTTCTTC | CASGREVHNEQFF
TRBJ2-2 | . | TRBV4-3 | . | TGCGCCAGCAGCCAAGAATGGGATACCGGGGAGCTGTTTTTT | CASSQEWDTGELFF
TRBJ2-5 | . | TRBV13 | TRBD2 | TGTGCCAGCAGCCGGGGACTAGCGGAAGAGACCCAGTACTTC | CASSRGLAEETQYF
TRBJ2-3 | . | TRBV28 | TRBD1 | TGTGCCAGCAGTCTCCGACAGGGGTGGACAGATACGCAGTATTTT | CASSLRQGWTDTQYF
TRBJ2-7 | . | TRBV2 | . | TGTGCCAGCAGTCCGAGGACTCATTACGAGCAGTACTTC | CASSPRTHYEQYF
TRBJ2-7 | . | TRBV5-4 | . | TGTGCCAGCGTAACGACTGACGGCGAGCAGTACTTC | CASVTTDGEQYF
TRBJ1-5 | . | TRBV9 | . | TGTGCCAGCAGCGTAGCTACGGCCGGCGGTCAGCCCCAGCATTTT | CASSVATAGGQPQHF
TRBJ2-7 | few | TRBV7-2 | TRBD2 | TGTGCCAGCAGCTTAGACGCTAGCGGCGCCTACGAGCAGTACTTC | CASSLDASGAYEQYF
TRBJ2-7 | . | TRBV6-1 | . | TGTGCCAGCACCGCAGACCCTGTCTACGAGCAGTACTTC | CASTADPVYEQYF
TRBJ1-2 | once | TRBV4-2 | . | TGTGCCAGCAGCCAAGAAGGGGGGACGCTAATGGATGGCTACACCTTC | CASSQEGGTLMDGYTF
TRBJ2-5 | once | TRBV27 | . | TGTGCCAGCAGTTTATGGCCTCTCCAAGAGACCCAGTACTTC | CASSLWPLQETQYF
TRBJ2-7 | . | TRBV9 | . | TGTGCCAGCAGCCCCCCCTGGGGGGACGGGTACGAGCAGTACTTC | CASSPPWGDGYEQYF
TRBJ2-7 | . | TRBV27 | . | TGTGCCAGCAGTTATAAGCGAGATTACTACGAGCAGTACTTC | CASSYKRDYYEQYF
TRBJ2-7 | . | TRBV7-2 | TRBD2 | TGTGCCAGCAGCTTAGATTGGCGGCCTCTAGCGGGGCGCGAGCAGTACTTC | CASSLDWRPLAGREQYF
TRBJ2-7 | . | TRBV7-9 | TRBD2 | TGTGCCAGCAGCTTCACTAGCGCACCCTACGAGCAGTACTTC | CASSFTSAPYEQYF
TRBJ2-7 | . | TRBV30 | TRBD1 | TGTGCCTGGAGTGTGACAGGGCTAGGCTACGAGCAGTACTTC | CAWSVTGLGYEQYF
TRBJ2-1 | . | TRBV4-2 | TRBD2 | TGTGCCAGCAGCCAAATTAGCGGGCCCACCTACAATGAGCAGTTCTTC | CASSQISGPTYNEQFF
TRBJ2-1 | . | TRBV12-5 | TRBD1 | TGTGCTAGTGGTTCCCAGACAGGGACGTACAATGAGCAGTTCTTC | CASGSQTGTYNEQFF
TRBJ2-1 | . | TRBV9 | TRBD2 | TGTGCCAGCAGCTCCCAGACTAGCTCGGAGAATGAGCAGTTCTTC | CASSSQTSSENEQFF
TRBJ2-1 | . | TRBV11-2 | TRBD2 | TGTGCCAGCAGCTTTGGCGGGAGCCTGAATGAGCAGTTCTTC | CASSFGGSLNEQFF
TRBJ2-5 | . | TRBV6-6 | . | TGTGCCAGCAGCTACGCGGGGCGTCAAGAGACCCAGTACTTC | CASSYAGRQETQYF
TRBJ2-6 | once | TRBV5-1 | . | TGCGCCAGCAGCCCTGACCCCAGCTCTGGGGCCAACGTCCTGACTTTC | CASSPDPSSGANVLTF
TRBJ2-2 | . | TRBV30 | . | TGTGCCTGGATGGCCAGCTACACCGGGGAGCTGTTTTTT | CAWMASYTGELFF
TRBJ1-2 | . | TRBV6-6 | . | TGTGCCAGCACCTACGTTGACCTGAGTGGCTACACCTTC | CASTYVDLSGYTF
TRBJ1-2 | many | TRBV5-4 | . | TGTGCCAGCAGCACCGTCCGGGGTACGGCTATCGGCTATGGCTACACCTTC | CASSTVRGTAIGYGYTF
TRBJ2-5 | . | TRBV4-1 | . | TGCGCCAGCAGCGTGGGATCGACTGGGCCGTGGGCCCAGTACTTC | CASSVGSTGPWAQYF
TRBJ1-1 | . | TRBV7-8 | . | TGTGCCAGCAGCCACAGACCGGATGGGACTGAAGCTTTCTTT | CASSHRPDGTEAFF
TRBJ1-2 | . | TRBV2 | . | TGTGCCAGCAGTGACTTAGGGAGGGTTGGAGGCTACACCTTC | CASSDLGRVGGYTF
TRBJ1-5 | . | TRBV15 | . | TGTGCCACCAGCAATTATCCGATGGAGGGCAATCAGCCCCAGCATTTT | CATSNYPMEGNQPQHF
TRBJ2-1 | . | TRBV18 | TRBD1 | TGTGCCAGCTCACCCGGGACAGGGGCGTACAATGAGCAGTTCTTC | CASSPGTGAYNEQFF